These 30 T cell receptor beta chains were sequenced from one sample in a study of shared clonotypes between healthy human individuals. Profiled with immunoSEQ multiplex PCR; TCRdb holds only in-frame clones, not every one. Altogether 2.5 million or so clones are present, around 90% being singletons, with the ten largest covering more than 0.12%. Sequenced material: naive CD4+ T cells sorted from blood. Subset specified: CD45RA+ positively selected. Receptors were obtained from a man between 18 and 29 years old in good health.

This clone was counted once. The chain recombines TRBV4-1 with TRBJ2-3; no definite D call. CDR1 and CDR2 from the germline V gene are MGHRA and YSYEKL. The V and J ends lost 3 bases and 14 bases respectively, with 24 bases between them. This CDR3 has 15 residues. This chain's CDR3 is CASSQDPGGTLLPYF. The CDR3 nucleotides are TGCGCCAGCAGCCAGGACCCAGGTGGTACCCTATTACCGTATTTT.

This clone was counted a single time. V is TRBV27 and J is TRBJ1-2, with D possibly TRBD1 on 6 matching bases. The CDR3 totals 12 residues. V lost 4 bases to trimming and J lost 10 bases, with 13 bases between them. The germline gives CDR1 MNHEY, CDR2 SMNVEV (reference sequence). DNA for the CDR3: TGTGCCAGCAGTTATACGGGGGACAACTACACCTTC. As protein: CASSYTGDNYTF.

The rearrangement joins TRBV19 to TRBJ2-7; 14 nucleotides match TRBD2. Looked up from germline, CDR1 is LNHDA and CDR2 is SQIVND (reference sequence). CDR3 size: 19 residues. The V segment lost 3 bases and the J segment 3 bases; nucleotides outside the gene matches: 13. The CDR3 nucleotides read TGTGCCAGTAGTATCGGGATCGGACTAGCGGGAGGAAGCAGCTACGAGCAGTACTTC. Translating it yields CASSIGIGLAGGSSYEQYF.

CDR3: CASSTRDRINTEAFF. The CDR3 DNA reads TGTGCCAGTAGTACGCGGGACAGGATCAACACTGAAGCTTTCTTT. The chain links TRBV19 to TRBJ1-1; 8 bases align to TRBD1. In germline, CDR1 is LNHDA, CDR2 SQIVND (reference sequence). V shed 4 bases and J 2 bases; nucleotides not matched to a gene: 6. This CDR3 contains 15 residues.

J is TRBJ2-1 and V is TRBV7-3; 10 bases align to TRBD2. Trimming cost V 1 base and J 4 bases; bases outside gene matches: 7. CDR1 is SGHTA, CDR2 FQGTGA, per germline. The CDR3 totals 17 residues. The CDR3 DNA is TGTGCCAGCAGCTTAAAGGGCACTAGCGGGGTTTACAATGAGCAGTTCTTC. Translated, it gives CASSLKGTSGVYNEQFF.

This clone was seen only once. V gene TRBV7-9 combines with J gene TRBJ1-1; no clear D gene. The CDR3 is made up of 13 amino acids. Germline CDR1 is SEHNR and CDR2 is FQNEAQ (reference sequence). V lost 5 bases and J 3 bases, leaving 10 bases between the germline ends. Here the CDR3 reads CASSPLGYTEAFF. The CDR3 region has the DNA TGTGCCAGCAGCCCTCTAGGATACACTGAAGCTTTCTTT.

The V call is TRBV18, the J call TRBJ1-1, with D possibly being TRBD1 (5 bases). V lost 8 bases and J 6 bases, leaving 16 bases between the germline ends. Per the germline V gene, CDR1 is KGHSH and CDR2 is LQKENI. CDR3 length: 13 amino acids. CDR3 DNA sequence: TGTGCCAGCCATCCGGGGCTACAATCTGAAGCTTTCTTT. This encodes CASHPGLQSEAFF.

The chain employs TRBV29-1 and TRBJ2-7, with TRBD1 matching over 10 bases. V lost 4 bases and J lost 0; bases outside the gene matches: 12. This CDR3 is 17 amino acids long. Germline CDR1 and CDR2: SQVTM and ANQGSEA. CDR3 in DNA: TGCAGCGTTGCGGACAGGGGGTCTGTAGCCCGCTCCTACGAGCAGTACTTC. Translated, it gives CSVADRGSVARSYEQYF.

This chain connects TRBV6-6 to TRBJ1-5; possibly TRBD1 for D (5 bases). The CDR3 runs 16 residues. Germline assignment: CDR1 MNHNY and CDR2 SVGAGI (reference sequence). V lost 8 bases, J lost 6 bases, and 23 bases lay in between. The CDR3 protein is CASGRGAPGDGQPQHF. The CDR3 bases are TGTGCCAGCGGGAGAGGGGCCCCGGGGGACGGTCAGCCCCAGCATTTT.

The V and J genes are TRBV6-5 and TRBJ2-7; TRBD2 matches 11 bases. Trimming at V came to 4 bases and at J to 6 bases, leaving 5 bases not matched to a gene. The CDR3 sequence is 14 residues long. CDR1 and CDR2 from the germline V gene are MNHEY and SVGAGI. This CDR3 is CASSSAGTSGEQYF. DNA of the CDR3: TGTGCCAGCAGTTCTGCCGGGACTAGCGGCGAGCAGTACTTC.

The V call is TRBV6-1, the J call TRBJ1-1; TRBD1 matches 9 bases. The CDR3 contains 15 residues. The germline gives CDR1 MNHNS, CDR2 SASEGT. The V gene end was trimmed by 8 bases and the J gene end by 2 bases; junction bases not matched to a gene: 9. CDR3 coding DNA: TGTGCCAGCTACTCTGGGGACAGGGTAAACACTGAAGCTTTCTTT. This sequence encodes CASYSGDRVNTEAFF.

Points on this clone: Additional DNA sequences in this sample encode the identical CDR3. This chain joins TRBV2 and TRBJ2-5; perhaps TRBD2 as D (5 bases). CDR1 and CDR2 (germline): SNHLY, FYNNEI. There are 12 residues in the CDR3. V was pared by 7 bases and J by 2 bases, with 8 bases between. Written as DNA, the CDR3 is TGTGCCAGCAAAACGGGGCAAGAGACCCAGTACTTC. This encodes CASKTGQETQYF. The whole variable domain, remainder taken from reference TRBV2 and TRBJ2-5, is EPEVTQTPSHQVTQMGQEVILRCVPISNHLYFYWYRQILGQKVEFLVSFYNNEISEKSEIFDDQFSVERPDGSNFTLKIRSTKLEDSAMYFCASKTGQETQYFGPGTRLLVL.

The rearrangement joins TRBV18 to TRBJ2-1; either TRBD1 or TRBD2 may fit D (5 bases each). Germline loops: CDR1 KGHSH, CDR2 LQKENI. The CDR3 runs 15 residues. V was pared by 0 bases and J by 7 bases, with 13 bases between. The CDR3 nucleotides read TGTGCCAGCTCACCACCCCAGGGATCGGGGAATGAGCAGTTCTTC. Translating gives CASSPPQGSGNEQFF.

The rearrangement joins TRBV5-1 to TRBJ2-1, with D unresolved. Trimming removed 7 bases at V and 4 bases at J, with 15 bases between. Germline V gene data show CDR1 as SGHRS and CDR2 as YFSETQ. CDR3 length equals 14 residues. The CDR3 DNA reads TGCGCCAGCGCGAGTGGGTCATATTACAATGAGCAGTTCTTC. The encoded protein is CASASGSYYNEQFF.

The chain is built from TRBV5-6 and TRBJ2-2; unclear D gene. Per germline, CDR1 SGHDT and CDR2 YYEEEE. Trimming took 0 bases from V and 6 from J, leaving 12 bases between them. This CDR3 has 15 amino acids. The CDR3 is CASSLAPVVAGELFF. The CDR3 DNA follows: TGTGCCAGCAGCTTGGCTCCGGTAGTAGCCGGGGAGCTGTTTTTT. The complete variable domain, with remaining parts taken from reference TRBV5-6 and TRBJ2-2, reads DAGVTQSPTHLIKTRGQQVTLRCSPKSGHDTVSWYQQALGQGPQFIFQYYEEEERQRGNFPDRFSGHQFPNYSSELNVNALLLGDSALYLCASSLAPVVAGELFFGEGSRLTVL.

The chain has TRBV28 and TRBJ2-7; a possible D gene is TRBD2 (5 bases). This CDR3 is 15 amino acids long. Trimming pared 5 bases from V and 1 base from J, leaving 15 bases between. Germline V gene lookup returns CDR1 MDHEN and CDR2 SYDVKM. The CDR3 coding sequence is TGTGCCAGCAGTCCTCAACTAGGTATATCCTACGAGCAGTACTTC. Its protein is CASSPQLGISYEQYF.

Remarks on this clone: Other nucleotide sequences from this sample produce the same CDR3. J is TRBJ1-3 and V is TRBV5-1; D possibly corresponds to TRBD1 (5 bases). V dropped 4 bases and J dropped 1 base, with 12 bases sitting between them. CDR1 SGHRS and CDR2 YFSETQ come from the germline V gene. The CDR3 length is 15 residues. CDR3 residues: CASSTGTASGNTIYF. CDR3 bases: TGCGCCAGCAGCACGGGGACCGCTTCTGGAAACACCATATATTTT.

Turning to this clone: Other DNA variants within this sample encode the same CDR3. This rearrangement joins TRBV11-2 to TRBJ1-2, with TRBD1 matching 8 bases. Germline assignment: CDR1 SGHAT and CDR2 FQNNGV. Trimming cost V 1 base and J 7 bases; bases outside gene matches: 5. There are 14 residues in the CDR3. The CDR3 is CASSLGQGARGYTF. CDR3 in DNA: TGTGCCAGCAGCTTAGGCCAGGGGGCCCGTGGCTACACCTTC.

This chain connects TRBV15 to TRBJ2-4; no clear D gene. Per the germline V gene, CDR1 is LNHNV and CDR2 is YYDKDF (reference sequence). The ends were cut back, 1 base at V and 8 bases at J, with 12 bases in the middle. This CDR3 spans 14 amino acids. The CDR3 DNA sequence: TGTGCCACCAGCAGAGTGGACGCTCCGGACATTCAGTACTTC. It encodes CATSRVDAPDIQYF.

The chain employs TRBV6-6 and TRBJ2-5, with D perhaps assigned TRBD1 or TRBD2 (5 bases each). The CDR3 has 15 amino acids. Deletions cut 4 bases from V and 8 bases from J, with 20 bases between. Looked up from germline, CDR1 is MNHNY and CDR2 is SVGAGI (reference sequence). The DNA of the CDR3 is TGTGCCAGCAGTTCCCCCGGGACGGGGCAACTCACCCAGTACTTC. This gives the protein CASSSPGTGQLTQYF.

V gene TRBV18 combines with J gene TRBJ1-4; D uncertain. Germline assignment: CDR1 KGHSH and CDR2 LQKENI. The CDR3 covers 15 residues. The V gene lost 3 bases and the J gene lost 7 bases, with 15 bases spanning the gap. This CDR3 is CASSPGLGSVEKLFF. CDR3 DNA: TGTGCCAGCTCACCCGGTTTGGGCAGTGTTGAAAAACTGTTTTTT.

V usage is TRBV18 and J usage is TRBJ2-2; 10 bases are a match to TRBD1. Losses at the gene ends were 2 bases for V and 0 bases for J; bases not matched to a gene: 6. From germline, CDR1 is KGHSH and CDR2 LQKENI. CDR3 length equals 18 residues. The CDR3 reads CASSPTGTGVANTGELFF. DNA of the CDR3: TGTGCCAGCTCACCAACAGGGACAGGGGTCGCGAACACCGGGGAGCTGTTTTTT.

The chain combines TRBV5-1 with TRBJ2-3; TRBD2 might be the D (5 bases). Germline CDR1 and CDR2: SGHRS and YFSETQ. Trimming took off 5 bases at V and 0 bases at J, with 19 bases between the two ends. The CDR3 totals 17 residues. The CDR3 loop is CASRSLAGFSSTDTQYF. The CDR3 bases are TGCGCCAGCAGAAGCCTAGCTGGTTTTTCTAGCACAGATACGCAGTATTTT.

This chain uses TRBV19 with TRBJ2-3; 7 positions match TRBD1. The CDR3 is made up of 19 amino acids. Trimming at V came to 0 bases and at J to 2 bases, leaving 14 bases not matched to a gene. Germline values: CDR1 LNHDA, CDR2 SQIVND (reference sequence). Written as DNA, the CDR3 is TGTGCCAGTAGTATAGATATTACCCCAGGGGGAACCACCACAGATACGCAGTATTTT. Translation: CASSIDITPGGTTTDTQYF.

This chain uses TRBV7-2 with TRBJ2-7; 8 bases are a match to TRBD1. This CDR3 comprises 15 residues. The germline CDR1 and CDR2 sequences are SGHTA and FQGNSA. After removal of 1 base from V and 4 bases from J, the junction contained 6 bases not matched to a gene. The CDR3 region is CASSLVPGGDYEQYF. The CDR3 nucleotides read TGTGCCAGCAGCTTAGTTCCAGGGGGCGATTACGAGCAGTACTTC.

The rearrangement uses TRBV10-1 and TRBJ2-5; 8 nucleotides align to TRBD1. The V gene end was trimmed by 5 bases and the J gene end by 2 bases; junction bases not matched to a gene: 4. This CDR3 comprises 14 residues. From germline, CDR1 is WNHNN and CDR2 SYGVQD (reference sequence). The chain's CDR3 is CASSLDRAQETQYF. The CDR3 nucleotides read TGCGCCAGCAGTTTGGACAGGGCGCAAGAGACCCAGTACTTC.

The chain has TRBV7-9 and TRBJ2-6; D ambiguous. Germline V gives CDR1 SEHNR, CDR2 FQNEAQ (reference sequence). The ends were cut back, 6 bases at V and 0 bases at J, with 15 bases in the middle. The CDR3 extends over 17 amino acids. The CDR3 here is CASRPRTPDSGANVLTF. The CDR3, as DNA: TGTGCCAGCAGACCCCGGACCCCGGACTCTGGGGCCAACGTCCTGACTTTC.

This clone has just a few counts. V and J are TRBV2 and TRBJ1-2, with TRBD1 matching over 7 bases. Germline loops: CDR1 SNHLY, CDR2 FYNNEI. The ends lost 6 bases at V and 8 bases at J; junction bases unmatched: 9. The CDR3 totals 13 residues. The DNA of the CDR3 is TGTGCCAGCAGGACACAGGGGATGACGGGCTACACCTTC. Protein product: CASRTQGMTGYTF. Complete variable domain (other parts from reference TRBV2 and TRBJ1-2): EPEVTQTPSHQVTQMGQEVILRCVPISNHLYFYWYRQILGQKVEFLVSFYNNEISEKSEIFDDQFSVERPDGSNFTLKIRSTKLEDSAMYFCASRTQGMTGYTFGSGTRLTVV.

The CDR3 region is CASSRTPDTDTQYF. The CDR3 coding sequence is TGTGCCAGCAGCAGGACACCCGACACAGATACGCAGTATTTT. The chain links TRBV6-5 to TRBJ2-3, with D maybe TRBD1 (5 bases). Germline V lookup: CDR1 MNHEY, CDR2 SVGAGI. V lost 6 bases and J 2 bases, leaving 12 bases between the germline ends. The CDR3 spans 14 residues.

The chain joins TRBV7-2 to TRBJ2-3; D ambiguous. CDR3 size: 16 residues. The germline gives CDR1 SGHTA, CDR2 FQGNSA. Trimming took 0 bases from V and 4 from J, leaving 14 bases between them. The CDR3 here is CASSLARWANSDTQYF. CDR3 bases: TGTGCCAGCAGCTTAGCGAGGTGGGCGAACTCAGATACGCAGTATTTT.